This T cell receptor beta chain stems from a study of breast tumors, draining lymph nodes, adjacent tissues. Whole-study results and caveats: Tumor repertoires ranked between lymph nodes and nontumor tissue in diversity, with V and J gene preferences. Compared with basal-like, luminal-like tumors shared significantly more repertoire with nontumor tissue. Data fit most tumor T cells coming from lymph node, expanding in tumor.

The CDR3 contains 11 residues. Trimming took 8 bases from V and 4 from J, leaving 7 bases between them. Germline CDR1 reads SNHLY; CDR2 reads FYNNEI. TCRdb reprocessed the multiplex PCR reads with MiXCR, giving one entry per CDR3 protein. The sample yields roughly 130,000 distinct CDR3 sequences, approximately 32% seen once. This clonotype has at least ten counts. Its antigen is not identified. Samples came from axillary lymph nodes draining the breast cancer. The sequence was obtained from a female donor with breast cancer. Some clones in this sample may be carry-over from other donors' samples. Sequencing input: axillary lymph node tissue. This sequence joins TRBV2 and TRBJ2-3; D gene uncertain. This CDR3 reads CASVLADTQYF. Here the CDR3 DNA reads TGTGCCAGCGTTCTAGCAGATACGCAGTATTTT.